This T cell receptor (beta chain) was sequenced in a study of shared clonotypes between healthy human individuals. The overall study: CD4 naive cells filled three plates per donor, CD4 memory three, CD8 naive two and CD8 memory one.

Broader study findings: Sharing across four donors was highest in naive CD4 (approximately 5%) and lowest in memory CD8 (roughly 0.4%).

Every subset's genomic DNA went evenly onto several immunoSEQ plates. TCRdb's copy holds only in-frame clones and misses some; the assay was immunoSEQ multiplex PCR. Here the sample spans under 2,500,000 clones, 95% being singletons. Details on this clone: The antigen is not known.

Specimen: naive CD4+ T cells sorted from blood. Noted subset: CD45RA+ positively selected. This sequence was found in a man aged 18 to 35 in good health.

The CDR3 spells CASSSAYSGANVLTF. The CDR3 DNA sequence: TGTGCCAGCAGCTCGGCCTACTCTGGGGCCAACGTCCTGACTTTC. The chain combines TRBV7-2 with TRBJ2-6; no clear D gene. CDR1 and CDR2 (germline): SGHTA, FQGNSA. V lost 4 bases, J lost 0 bases, and 7 bases lay in between. CDR3 size: 15 residues.